The source of this T cell receptor beta chain is a study of cytotoxic CD8 clonotypes in ibrutinib-treated CLL. Here immunoSEQ multiplex PCR was the method, and the copy in TCRdb shows in-frame clones only, minus some. The sample records 65,000 to 85,000 clones, about nine tenths being singletons. This sequence originates from a human donor with chronic lymphocytic leukemia. The source material was PBMCs, sampled after 12 months of ibrutinib treatment.

This chain's CDR3 is CSVVDATRTPEAFF. CDR3 sequence (DNA): TGCAGCGTAGTGGACGCAACCAGGACCCCTGAAGCTTTCTTT. The rearrangement uses TRBV29-1 and TRBJ1-1; unclear D gene. The CDR3 spans 14 residues. Germline CDR1 and CDR2: SQVTM and ANQGSEA. The V and J ends lost 6 bases and 6 bases respectively, with 20 bases between them.